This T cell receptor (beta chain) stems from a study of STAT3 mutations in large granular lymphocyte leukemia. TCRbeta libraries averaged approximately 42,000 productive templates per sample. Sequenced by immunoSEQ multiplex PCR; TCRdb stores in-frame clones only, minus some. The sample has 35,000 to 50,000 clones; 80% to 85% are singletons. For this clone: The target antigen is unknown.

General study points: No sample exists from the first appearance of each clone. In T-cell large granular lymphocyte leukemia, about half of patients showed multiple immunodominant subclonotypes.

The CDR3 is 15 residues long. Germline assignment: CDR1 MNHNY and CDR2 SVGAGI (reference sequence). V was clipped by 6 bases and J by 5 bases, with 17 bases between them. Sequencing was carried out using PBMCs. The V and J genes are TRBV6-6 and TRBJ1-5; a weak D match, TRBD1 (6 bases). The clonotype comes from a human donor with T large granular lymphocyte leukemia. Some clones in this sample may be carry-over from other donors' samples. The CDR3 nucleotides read TGTGCCAGCAGGGGACAAGGGCAGGGTTATCAGCCCCAGCATTTT. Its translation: CASRGQGQGYQPQHF.